The T cell receptor (beta chain) described here comes from a study of shared clonotypes between healthy human individuals. Details on this clone: Its antigen remains unidentified.

The assay used deep level. Repertoires were generated with immunoSEQ multiplex PCR, while TCRdb's copy carries only in-frame clones and drops some. The data show around 1,000,000 clones, 70% to 80% seen once. Overall study results and limits: Specimens sampled were limited to blood, with tissue repertoires likely differing. Larger richness was generally estimated for naive than memory subsets. Sharing across four donors was highest in naive CD4 (roughly 5%) and lowest in memory CD8 (roughly 0.4%).

The V gene's germline CDR1 is SGHRS and CDR2 YFSETQ. V lost 7 bases and J lost 5, with 9 bases in between. The CDR3 spans 11 residues. The sequenced material came from memory CD4+ T cells from PBMCs. As to subset: CD45RA-negative fraction. The chain has TRBV5-1 and TRBJ2-5; tentative D call: TRBD2 (5 bases). This clonotype was sampled from a man between 18 and 35 years old in good health. Some clones in this sample may be carry-over from other donors' samples. CDR3 residues: CASAEDETQYF. The CDR3 DNA sequence: TGCGCCAGCGCGGAGGACGAGACCCAGTACTTC.